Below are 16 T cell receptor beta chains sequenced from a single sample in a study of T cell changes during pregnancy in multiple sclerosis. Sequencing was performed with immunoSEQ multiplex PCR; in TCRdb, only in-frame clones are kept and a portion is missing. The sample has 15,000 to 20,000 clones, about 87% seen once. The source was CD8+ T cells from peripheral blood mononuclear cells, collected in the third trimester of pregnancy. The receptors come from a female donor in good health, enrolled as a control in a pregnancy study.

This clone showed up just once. The CDR3 coding sequence is TGCGCCAGCAGTGAGCTTCCAGGGGGCAATAATTCACCCCTCCACTTT. This codes for CASSELPGGNNSPLHF. This chain links TRBV10-2 with TRBJ1-6; 8 nucleotides align to TRBD1. The germline gives CDR1 WSHSY, CDR2 SAAADI. V gave up 2 bases and J gave up 5 bases; unmatched junction bases: 5. The CDR3 length is 16 residues.

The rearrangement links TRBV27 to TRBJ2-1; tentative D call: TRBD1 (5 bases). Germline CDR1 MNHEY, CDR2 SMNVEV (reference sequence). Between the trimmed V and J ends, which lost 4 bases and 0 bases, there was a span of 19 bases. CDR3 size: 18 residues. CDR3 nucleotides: TGTGCCAGCAGTTCCTACAGGACGGGCGAAAGCTCCTACAATGAGCAGTTCTTC. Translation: CASSSYRTGESSYNEQFF.

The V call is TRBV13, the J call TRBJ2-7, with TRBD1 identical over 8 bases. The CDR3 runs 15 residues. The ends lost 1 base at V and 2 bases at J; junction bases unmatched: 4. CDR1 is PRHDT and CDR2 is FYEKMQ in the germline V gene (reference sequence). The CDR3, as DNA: TGTGCCAGCAGCTTAGCAGGGGGCCGGACCTACGAGCAGTACTTC. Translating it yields CASSLAGGRTYEQYF. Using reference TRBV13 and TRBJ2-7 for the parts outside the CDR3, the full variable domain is AAGVIQSPRHLIKEKRETATLKCYPIPRHDTVYWYQQGPGQDPQFLISFYEKMQSDKGSIPDRFSAQQFSDYHSELNMSSLELGDSALYFCASSLAGGRTYEQYFGPGTRLTVT.

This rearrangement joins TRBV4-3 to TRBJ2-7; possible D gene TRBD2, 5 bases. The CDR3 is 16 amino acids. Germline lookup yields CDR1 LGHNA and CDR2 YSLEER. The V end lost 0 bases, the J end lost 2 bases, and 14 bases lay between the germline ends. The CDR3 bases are TGCGCCAGCAGCCAAGATCGGGGTAGCGCGACCTACGAGCAGTACTTC. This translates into CASSQDRGSATYEQYF.

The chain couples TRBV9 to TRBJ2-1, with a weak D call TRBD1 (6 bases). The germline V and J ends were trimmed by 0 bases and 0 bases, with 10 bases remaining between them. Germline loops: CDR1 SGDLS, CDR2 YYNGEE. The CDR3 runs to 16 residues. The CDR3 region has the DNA TGTGCCAGCAGCGTAGGAGCAGGGGCCTCCTACAATGAGCAGTTCTTC. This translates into CASSVGAGASYNEQFF. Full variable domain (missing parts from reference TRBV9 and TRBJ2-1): DSGVTQTPKHLITATGQRVTLRCSPRSGDLSVYWYQQSLDQGLQFLIQYYNGEERAKGNILERFSAQQFPDLHSELNLSSLELGDSALYFCASSVGAGASYNEQFFGPGTRLTVL.

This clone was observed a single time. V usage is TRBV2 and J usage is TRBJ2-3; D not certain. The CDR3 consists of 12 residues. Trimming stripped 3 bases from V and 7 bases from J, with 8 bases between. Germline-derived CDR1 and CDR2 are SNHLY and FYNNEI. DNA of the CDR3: TGTGCCAGCAGTGATGTACTGAATACGCAGTATTTT. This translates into CASSDVLNTQYF.

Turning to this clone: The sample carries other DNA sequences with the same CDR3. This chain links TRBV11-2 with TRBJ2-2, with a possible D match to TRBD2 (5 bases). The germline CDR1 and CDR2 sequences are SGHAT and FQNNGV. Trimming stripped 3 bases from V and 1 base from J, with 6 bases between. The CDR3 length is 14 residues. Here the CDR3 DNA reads TGTGCCAGCAGCTTGGGGAGGAACACCGGGGAGCTGTTTTTT. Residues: CASSLGRNTGELFF.

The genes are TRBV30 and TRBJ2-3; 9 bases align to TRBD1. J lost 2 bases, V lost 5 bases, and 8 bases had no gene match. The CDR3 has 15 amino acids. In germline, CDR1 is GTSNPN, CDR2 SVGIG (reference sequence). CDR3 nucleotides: TGTGCCTGGGCTCGCCGGGACAGGGCCACAGATACGCAGTATTTT. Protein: CAWARRDRATDTQYF. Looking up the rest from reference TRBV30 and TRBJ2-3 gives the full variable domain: SQTIHQWPATLVQPVGSPLSLECTVEGTSNPNLYWYRQAAGRGLQLLFYSVGIGQISSEVPQNLSASRPQDRQFILSSKKLLLSDSGFYLCAWARRDRATDTQYFGPGTRLTVL.

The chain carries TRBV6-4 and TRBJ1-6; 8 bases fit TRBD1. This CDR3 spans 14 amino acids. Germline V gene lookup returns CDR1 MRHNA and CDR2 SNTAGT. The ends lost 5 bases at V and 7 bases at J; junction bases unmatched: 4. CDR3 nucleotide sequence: TGTGCCAGCAGTCTGACAGGGGAGAATTCACCCCTCCACTTT. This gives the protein CASSLTGENSPLHF.

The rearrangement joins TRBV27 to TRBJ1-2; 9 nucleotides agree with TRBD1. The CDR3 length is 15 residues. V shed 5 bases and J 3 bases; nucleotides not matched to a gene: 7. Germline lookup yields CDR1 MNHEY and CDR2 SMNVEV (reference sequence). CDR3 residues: CASSPGTGPHYGYTF. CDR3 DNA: TGTGCCAGCAGTCCCGGGACAGGGCCACACTATGGCTACACCTTC.

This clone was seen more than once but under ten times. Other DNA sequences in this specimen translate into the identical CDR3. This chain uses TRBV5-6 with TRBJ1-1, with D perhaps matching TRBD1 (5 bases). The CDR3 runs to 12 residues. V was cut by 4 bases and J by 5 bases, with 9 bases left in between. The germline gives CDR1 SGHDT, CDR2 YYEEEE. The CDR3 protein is CASSLRGTEAFF. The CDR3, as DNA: TGTGCCAGCAGCCTTAGGGGAACTGAAGCTTTCTTT.

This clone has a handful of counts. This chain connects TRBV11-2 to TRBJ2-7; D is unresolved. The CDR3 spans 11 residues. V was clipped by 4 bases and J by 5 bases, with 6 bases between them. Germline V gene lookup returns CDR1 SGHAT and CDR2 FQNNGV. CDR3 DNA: TGTGCCAGCAGCTGGGCTGACGAGCAGTACTTC. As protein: CASSWADEQYF. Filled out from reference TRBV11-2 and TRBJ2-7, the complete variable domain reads EAGVAQSPRYKIIEKRQSVAFWCNPISGHATLYWYQQILGQGPKLLIQFQNNGVVDDSQLPKDRFSAERLKGVDSTLKIQPAKLEDSAVYLCASSWADEQYFGPGTRLTVT.

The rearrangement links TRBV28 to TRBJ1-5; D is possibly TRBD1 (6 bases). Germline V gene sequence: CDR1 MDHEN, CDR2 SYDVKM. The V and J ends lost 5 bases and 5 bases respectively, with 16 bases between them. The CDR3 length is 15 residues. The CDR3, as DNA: TGTGCCAGCAGTACTCCCCGGGACAAATATCAGCCCCAGCATTTT. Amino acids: CASSTPRDKYQPQHF.

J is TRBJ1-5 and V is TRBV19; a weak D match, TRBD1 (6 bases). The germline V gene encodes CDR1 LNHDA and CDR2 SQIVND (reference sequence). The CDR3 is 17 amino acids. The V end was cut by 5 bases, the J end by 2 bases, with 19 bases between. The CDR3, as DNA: TGTGCCAGTAGTCCCCGAAGGGGGAAGGGTGGCAATCAGCCCCAGCATTTT. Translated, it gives CASSPRRGKGGNQPQHF. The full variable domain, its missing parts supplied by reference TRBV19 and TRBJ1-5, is DGGITQSPKYLFRKEGQNVTLSCEQNLNHDAMYWYRQDPGQGLRLIYYSQIVNDFQKGDIAEGYSVSREKKESFPLTVTSAQKNPTAFYLCASSPRRGKGGNQPQHFGDGTRLSIL.

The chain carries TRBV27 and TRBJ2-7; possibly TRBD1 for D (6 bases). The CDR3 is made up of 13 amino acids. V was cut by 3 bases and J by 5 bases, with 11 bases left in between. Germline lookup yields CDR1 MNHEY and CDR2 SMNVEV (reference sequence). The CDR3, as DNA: TGTGCCAGCAGTTTGGTGGACAGCCACGAGCAGTACTTC. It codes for CASSLVDSHEQYF.

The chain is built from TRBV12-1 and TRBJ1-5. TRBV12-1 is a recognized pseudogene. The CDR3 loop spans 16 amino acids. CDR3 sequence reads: CASSLLVETRNQPQHF. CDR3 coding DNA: TGTGCCAGCAGCCTTTTGGTGGAGACTCGCAATCAGCCCCAGCATTTT.